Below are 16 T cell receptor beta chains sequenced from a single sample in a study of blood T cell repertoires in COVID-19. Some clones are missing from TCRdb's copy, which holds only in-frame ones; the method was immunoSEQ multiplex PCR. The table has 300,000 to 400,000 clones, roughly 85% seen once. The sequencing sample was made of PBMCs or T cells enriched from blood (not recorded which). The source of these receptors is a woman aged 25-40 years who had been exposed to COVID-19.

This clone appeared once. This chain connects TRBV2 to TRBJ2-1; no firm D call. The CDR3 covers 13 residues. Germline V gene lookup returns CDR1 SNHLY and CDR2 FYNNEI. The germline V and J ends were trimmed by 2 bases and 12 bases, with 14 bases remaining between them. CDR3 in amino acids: CASSESAVAGQFF. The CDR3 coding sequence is TGTGCCAGCAGTGAATCCGCCGTTGCCGGGCAGTTCTTC.

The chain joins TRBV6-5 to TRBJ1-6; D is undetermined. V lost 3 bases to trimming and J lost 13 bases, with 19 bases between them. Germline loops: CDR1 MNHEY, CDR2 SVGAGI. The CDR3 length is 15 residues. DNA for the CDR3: TGTGCCAGCAGTTATAACCTCAATATAGAGTCCCCCCTCCACTTT. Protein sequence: CASSYNLNIESPLHF.

The CDR3, as DNA: TGTGCCAGAACTAGCGGGAGAAATGTTGGGTCCTACAATGAGCAGTTCTTC. Translated, it gives CARTSGRNVGSYNEQFF. V is TRBV2 and J is TRBJ2-1; the match to TRBD2 covers 11 bases. CDR3 length: 17 amino acids. Germline-derived CDR1 and CDR2 are SNHLY and FYNNEI. The trim removed 9 bases at V and 1 base at J, leaving 11 bases unmatched.

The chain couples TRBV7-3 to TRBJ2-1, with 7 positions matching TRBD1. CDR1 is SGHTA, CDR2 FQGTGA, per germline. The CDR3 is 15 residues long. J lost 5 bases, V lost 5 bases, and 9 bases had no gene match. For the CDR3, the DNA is TGTGCCAGCAGCCTGCAGGGGGTTACCGACAATGAGCAGTTCTTC. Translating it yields CASSLQGVTDNEQFF.

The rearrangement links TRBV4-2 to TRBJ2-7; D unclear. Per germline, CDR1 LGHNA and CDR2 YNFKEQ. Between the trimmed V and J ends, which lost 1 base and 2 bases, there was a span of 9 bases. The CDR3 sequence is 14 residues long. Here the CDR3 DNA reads TGTGCCAGCAGCCAAGGGAGTAAGACCTACGAGCAGTACTTC. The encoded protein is CASSQGSKTYEQYF.

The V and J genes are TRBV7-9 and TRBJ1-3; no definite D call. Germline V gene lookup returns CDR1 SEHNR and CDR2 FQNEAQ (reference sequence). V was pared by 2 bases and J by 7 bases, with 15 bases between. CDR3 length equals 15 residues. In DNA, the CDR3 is TGTGCCAGCAGCTTACCTCGCGTCCTCCGGAACACCATATATTTT. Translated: CASSLPRVLRNTIYF.

CDR3: CASSSGTGAYQPQHF. The CDR3 nucleotides are TGCGCCAGCAGCTCCGGGACAGGGGCCTATCAGCCCCAGCATTTT. The J gene is TRBJ1-5, the V gene TRBV4-1; 10 bases are a match to TRBD1. With V trimmed by 5 bases and J by 5 bases, 6 bases remained unmatched. Germline-derived CDR1 and CDR2 are MGHRA and YSYEKL. This CDR3 has 15 residues.

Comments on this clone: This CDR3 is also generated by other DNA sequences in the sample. DNA of the CDR3: TGTGCCAGCAGTTCCCAGGGTAATACTGAAGCTTTCTTT. Protein product: CASSSQGNTEAFF. The V and J genes are TRBV28 and TRBJ1-1, with D tentatively TRBD1 (5 bases). Germline V gene sequence: CDR1 MDHEN, CDR2 SYDVKM. CDR3 length: 13 amino acids. The V and J ends lost 4 bases and 5 bases respectively, with 11 bases between them.

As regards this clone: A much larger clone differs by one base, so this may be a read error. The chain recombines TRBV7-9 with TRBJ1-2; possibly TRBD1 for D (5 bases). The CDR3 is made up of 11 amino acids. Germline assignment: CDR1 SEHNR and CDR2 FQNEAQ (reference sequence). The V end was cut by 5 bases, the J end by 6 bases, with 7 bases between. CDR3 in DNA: TGTGCCAGCAGCCTCAGGGATGGCTACACCTTC. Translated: CASSLRDGYTF. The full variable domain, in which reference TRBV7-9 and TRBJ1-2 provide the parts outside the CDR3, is DTGVSQNPRHKITKRGQNVTFRCDPISEHNRLYWYRQTLGQGPEFLTYFQNEAQLEKSRLLSDRFSAERPKGSFSTLEIQRTEQGDSAMYLCASSLRDGYTFGSGTRLTVV.

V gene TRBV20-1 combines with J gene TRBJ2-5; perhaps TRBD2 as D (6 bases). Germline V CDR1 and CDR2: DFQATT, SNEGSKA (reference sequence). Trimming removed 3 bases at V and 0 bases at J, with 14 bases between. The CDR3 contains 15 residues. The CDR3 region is CSASSWRGDQETQYF. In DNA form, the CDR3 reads TGCAGTGCTAGTTCCTGGCGGGGAGACCAAGAGACCCAGTACTTC.

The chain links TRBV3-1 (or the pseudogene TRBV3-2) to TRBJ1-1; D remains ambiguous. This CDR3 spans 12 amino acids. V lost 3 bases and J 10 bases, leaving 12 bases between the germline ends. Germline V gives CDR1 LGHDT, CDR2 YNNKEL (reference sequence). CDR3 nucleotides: TGTGCCAGCAGCCAGTTTAGTTCTGGAGCTTTCTTT. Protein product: CASSQFSSGAFF.

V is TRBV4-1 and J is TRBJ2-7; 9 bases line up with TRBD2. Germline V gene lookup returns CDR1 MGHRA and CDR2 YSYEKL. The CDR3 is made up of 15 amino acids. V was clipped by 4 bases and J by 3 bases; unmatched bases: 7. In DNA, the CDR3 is TGCGCCAGCAGCCCTCCCCTAGCGGGGCACTACGAGCAGTACTTC. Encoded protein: CASSPPLAGHYEQYF.

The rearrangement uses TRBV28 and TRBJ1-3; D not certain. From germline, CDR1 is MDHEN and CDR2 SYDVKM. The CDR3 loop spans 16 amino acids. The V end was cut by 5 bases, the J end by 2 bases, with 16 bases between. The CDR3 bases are TGTGCCAGCAGTACCCTACGGGAACAAGCTGGAAACACCATATATTTT. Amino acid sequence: CASSTLREQAGNTIYF.

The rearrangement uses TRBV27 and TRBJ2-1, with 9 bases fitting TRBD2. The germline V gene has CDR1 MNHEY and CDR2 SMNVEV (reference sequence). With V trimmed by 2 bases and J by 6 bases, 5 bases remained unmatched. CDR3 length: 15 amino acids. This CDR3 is CASSLGREGFNEQFF. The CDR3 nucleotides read TGTGCCAGCAGTTTAGGGCGGGAGGGGTTCAATGAGCAGTTCTTC.

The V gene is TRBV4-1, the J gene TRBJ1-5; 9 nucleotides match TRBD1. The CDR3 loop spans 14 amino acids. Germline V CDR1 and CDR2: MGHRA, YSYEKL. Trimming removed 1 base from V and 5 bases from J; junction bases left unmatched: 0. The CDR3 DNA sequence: TGCGCCAGCAGCCAAGGACAGGGGGATCAGCCCCAGCATTTT. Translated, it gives CASSQGQGDQPQHF.

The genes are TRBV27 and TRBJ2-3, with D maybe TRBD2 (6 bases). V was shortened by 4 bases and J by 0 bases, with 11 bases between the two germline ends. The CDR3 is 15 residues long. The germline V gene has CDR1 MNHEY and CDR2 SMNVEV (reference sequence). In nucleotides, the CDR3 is TGTGCCAGCAGTTACCTTGCGGGGAGCACAGATACGCAGTATTTT. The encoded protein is CASSYLAGSTDTQYF.